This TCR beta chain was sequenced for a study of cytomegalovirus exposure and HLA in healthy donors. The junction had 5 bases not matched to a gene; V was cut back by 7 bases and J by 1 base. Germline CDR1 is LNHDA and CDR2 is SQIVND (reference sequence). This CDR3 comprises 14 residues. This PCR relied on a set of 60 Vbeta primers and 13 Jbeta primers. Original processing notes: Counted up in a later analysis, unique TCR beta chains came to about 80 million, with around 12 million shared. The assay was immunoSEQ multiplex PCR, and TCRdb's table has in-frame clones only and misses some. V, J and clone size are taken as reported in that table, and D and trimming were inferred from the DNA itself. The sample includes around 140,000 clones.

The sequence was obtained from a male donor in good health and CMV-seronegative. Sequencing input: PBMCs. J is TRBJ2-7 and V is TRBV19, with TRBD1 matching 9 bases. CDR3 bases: TGTGCCAGTAATCACGGACAGGGGTCCTACGAGCAGTACTTC. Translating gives CASNHGQGSYEQYF.